This entry lists 12 T cell receptor beta chains sequenced from one sample in a study of shared clonotypes between healthy human individuals. Sequenced by immunoSEQ multiplex PCR; TCRdb stores in-frame clones only, minus some. Here the sample spans 2 million or so clones, roughly 96% being singletons. The sequencing input was naive CD4+ T cells sorted from blood. Subset: CD45RA+ positively selected. Receptor source: a man between 18 and 29 years old in good health.

The chain carries TRBV7-3 and TRBJ1-5; possible D gene TRBD1, 5 bases. The V gene lost 5 bases and the J gene lost 5 bases, with 10 bases spanning the gap. This CDR3 contains 13 residues. CDR1 SGHTA and CDR2 FQGTGA come from the germline V gene. The CDR3 DNA follows: TGTGCCAGCAGCCGCGACAGATATCAGCCCCAGCATTTT. It yields the protein CASSRDRYQPQHF.

This clone was counted a few times. J is TRBJ1-2 and V is TRBV5-1; 7 nucleotides line up with TRBD1. The CDR3 contains 15 residues. Germline assignment: CDR1 SGHRS and CDR2 YFSETQ. V was clipped by 2 bases and J by 1 base; unmatched bases: 5. CDR3 nucleotide sequence: TGCGCCAGCAGCTTCGACTACAGGGGTAACTATGGCTACACCTTC. Amino acid sequence: CASSFDYRGNYGYTF. Full variable domain (rest looked up from reference TRBV5-1 and TRBJ1-2): KAGVTQTPRYLIKTRGQQVTLSCSPISGHRSVSWYQQTPGQGLQFLFEYFSETQRNKGNFPGRFSGRQFSNSRSEMNVSTLELGDSALYLCASSFDYRGNYGYTFGSGTRLTVV.

This clone came up once. The chain recombines TRBV5-1 with TRBJ2-5; 9 bases are shared with TRBD2. The DNA end is more similar to TRBJ2-7, so the J call may be wrong. Per the germline V gene, CDR1 is SGHRS and CDR2 is YFSETQ. The length of the CDR3 is 16 residues. The CDR3 region has the DNA TGCGCCAGCAGCTTGGCCGGGGGACTAGCCTCGGACGAGCAGTACTTC. Protein sequence: CASSLAGGLASDEQYF.

This clone appeared once. The chain joins TRBV4-1 to TRBJ1-1; D is possibly TRBD1 (5 bases). This CDR3 has 15 amino acids. From germline, CDR1 is MGHRA and CDR2 YSYEKL. Deletions cut 2 bases from V and 6 bases from J, with 16 bases between. The CDR3 nucleotides are TGCGCCAGCAGCCAACCTTGGAGGGGAGCGGCTGAAGCTTTCTTT. Amino acid sequence: CASSQPWRGAAEAFF.

This chain uses TRBV18 with TRBJ1-6; no definite D call. The CDR3 has 18 amino acids. V was trimmed by 2 bases and J by 6 bases, leaving 20 bases between them. From germline, CDR1 is KGHSH and CDR2 LQKENI. CDR3 nucleotide sequence: TGTGCCAGCTCACCATCGACGACCAGGTTCCCAGCTAATTCACCCCTCCACTTT. Its translation: CASSPSTTRFPANSPLHF.

This rearrangement joins TRBV10-1 to TRBJ2-3; 9 nucleotides agree with TRBD2. Losses at the gene ends were 1 base for V and 5 bases for J; bases not matched to a gene: 4. The germline CDR1 and CDR2 sequences are WNHNN and SYGVQD (reference sequence). CDR3 size: 15 residues. CDR3 coding DNA: TGCGCCAGCAGTGAGTGGCGGGGGGGCGGAGATACGCAGTATTTT. This encodes CASSEWRGGGDTQYF.

V is TRBV2 and J is TRBJ1-5, with D hard to call. Deletions cut 4 bases from V and 2 bases from J, with 9 bases between. The CDR3 contains 14 residues. Germline V lookup: CDR1 SNHLY, CDR2 FYNNEI. This CDR3 reads CASSALAGNQPQHF. CDR3 bases: TGTGCCAGCAGTGCTTTGGCAGGCAATCAGCCCCAGCATTTT. The full variable domain, in which reference TRBV2 and TRBJ1-5 provide the parts outside the CDR3, is EPEVTQTPSHQVTQMGQEVILRCVPISNHLYFYWYRQILGQKVEFLVSFYNNEISEKSEIFDDQFSVERPDGSNFTLKIRSTKLEDSAMYFCASSALAGNQPQHFGDGTRLSIL.

The chain employs TRBV28 and TRBJ1-2; D remains ambiguous. V shed 8 bases and J shed 5 bases, with 6 bases lying between them. The CDR3 consists of 10 residues. Germline lookup yields CDR1 MDHEN and CDR2 SYDVKM. CDR3 amino acids: CASGGYGYTF. As DNA, the CDR3 is TGTGCCAGCGGAGGGTATGGCTACACCTTC.

The V call is TRBV10-2, the J call TRBJ2-7; TRBD2 is a possible D gene (5 bases). The CDR3 is 15 amino acids. V shed 6 bases and J shed 5 bases, with 20 bases lying between them. Per the germline V gene, CDR1 is WSHSY and CDR2 is SAAADI. As DNA, the CDR3 is TGCGCCAGCAGGTATTGGACTGGCGAGAGGGACGAGCAGTACTTC. Translation: CASRYWTGERDEQYF.

The chain employs TRBV29-1 and TRBJ1-2; 10 bases align to TRBD1. CDR1 is SQVTM, CDR2 ANQGSEA, per germline. V shed 8 bases and J 1 base; nucleotides not matched to a gene: 4. This CDR3 comprises 13 residues. In nucleotides, the CDR3 is TGCAGCACCGGACAGGGGGGTAACTATGGCTACACCTTC. It yields the protein CSTGQGGNYGYTF.

This clone was detected only once. This chain joins TRBV25-1 and TRBJ1-3; D is possibly TRBD1 (5 bases). The V gene's germline CDR1 is MGHDK and CDR2 SYGVNS. CDR3 length equals 15 residues. The V and J ends lost 4 bases and 1 base respectively, with 11 bases between them. The CDR3 sequence: CASSAGGASGNTIYF. The CDR3 nucleotides are TGTGCCAGCAGTGCGGGCGGGGCTTCTGGAAACACCATATATTTT.

This chain joins TRBV7-9 and TRBJ2-3; D unresolved. Trimming removed 3 bases at V and 3 bases at J, with 13 bases between. Looked up from germline, CDR1 is SEHNR and CDR2 is FQNEAQ (reference sequence). The CDR3 length is 15 residues. CDR3 region: CASSFQLPQTDTQYF. The CDR3 DNA sequence: TGTGCCAGCAGCTTTCAACTGCCTCAGACAGATACGCAGTATTTT.